Listed below are T cell receptor beta chains from one sample, sequenced in a study of graft-versus-host responses after intestinal transplantation. Clones were sequenced by immunoSEQ multiplex PCR, and TCRdb holds only the in-frame ones, with some missing. The table has about 90,000 clones, roughly four fifths seen once. Antigens for these TCRs are unknown. This sample comprised unstimulated CD4+ T cells sorted from spleen or lymph node cells, obtained before intestinal transplant. The receptor source for this set is a human donor who received an intestinal transplant. The CDR3 runs from the conserved cysteine through the conserved F or W.

V gene: TRBV6-5; CDR3 length: 15; J gene: TRBJ2-2; CDR3 protein: CASSPRGHTTGELFF
V gene: TRBV5-1; CDR3 length: 12; J gene: TRBJ2-5; CDR3 protein: CASSPAGETQYF
V gene: TRBV6-5; CDR3 length: 14; J gene: TRBJ2-5; CDR3 protein: CASSPTGLGETQYF
V gene: TRBV5-6; CDR3 length: 14; J gene: TRBJ1-3; CDR3 protein: CASSLGRDRNTIYF
V gene: TRBV19; CDR3 length: 12; J gene: TRBJ2-3; CDR3 protein: CASQGAGDTQYF
V gene: TRBV6-5; CDR3 length: 14; J gene: TRBJ2-5; CDR3 protein: CASSGSASGETQYF
V gene: TRBV6-1; CDR3 length: 15; J gene: TRBJ2-1; CDR3 protein: CASSGGTGAYNEQFF
V gene: TRBV2; CDR3 length: 13; J gene: TRBJ1-1; CDR3 protein: CASNVYSGAEAFF
V gene: TRBV19; CDR3 length: 18; J gene: TRBJ1-5; CDR3 protein: CASSIDLNSGPLGEPQHF
V gene: TRBV27; CDR3 length: 14; J gene: TRBJ2-6; CDR3 protein: CASTSGNGANVLTF
V gene: TRBV5-1; CDR3 length: 14; J gene: TRBJ1-5; CDR3 protein: CASSLAPEIQPQHF
V gene: TRBV4-2; CDR3 length: 16; J gene: TRBJ2-1; CDR3 protein: CASRQSGTSGGIEQFF
V gene: TRBV18; CDR3 length: 18; J gene: TRBJ2-7; CDR3 protein: CASSPGTGGRAFTYEQYF
V gene: TRBV7-2; CDR3 length: 13; J gene: TRBJ2-5; CDR3 protein: CASSFGGVETQYF
V gene: TRBV5-6; CDR3 length: 15; J gene: TRBJ1-5; CDR3 protein: CASSLGSLNNQPQHF
V gene: TRBV29-1; CDR3 length: 14; J gene: TRBJ2-5; CDR3 protein: CSVGKGATGETQYF
V gene: TRBV6-6; CDR3 length: 16; J gene: TRBJ2-3; CDR3 protein: CASSYLGGYSTDTQYF
V gene: TRBV2; CDR3 length: 13; J gene: TRBJ2-2; CDR3 protein: CASKGQGPGELFF
V gene: TRBV27; CDR3 length: 14; J gene: TRBJ2-7; CDR3 protein: CASSLSRTGTEQYF
V gene: TRBV28; CDR3 length: 15; J gene: TRBJ2-6; CDR3 protein: CASGDRGPGANVLTF
V gene: TRBV2; CDR3 length: 13; J gene: TRBJ2-7; CDR3 protein: CASSDTGFYEQYF
V gene: TRBV5-1; CDR3 length: 14; J gene: TRBJ2-7; CDR3 protein: CASSLGGSGYEQYF
V gene: TRBV4-1; CDR3 length: 15; J gene: TRBJ1-3; CDR3 protein: CASSQGPTTGNTIYF
V gene: TRBV7-3; CDR3 length: 15; J gene: TRBJ1-3; CDR3 protein: CASSVDSNSGNTIYF
V gene: TRBV11-2; CDR3 length: 17; J gene: TRBJ2-3; CDR3 protein: CASSFAGLPTRTDTQYF
V gene: TRBV4-2; CDR3 length: 15; J gene: TRBJ2-1; CDR3 protein: CASSQVIAGDNEQFF
V gene: TRBV15; CDR3 length: 15; J gene: TRBJ1-2; CDR3 protein: CATSRGADLSYGYTF
V gene: TRBV16; CDR3 length: 16; J gene: TRBJ1-5; CDR3 protein: CASSQSADPGNQPQHF
V gene: TRBV29-1; CDR3 length: 12; J gene: TRBJ2-1; CDR3 protein: CSGIASGTEQFF
V gene: TRBV6-5; CDR3 length: 15; J gene: TRBJ2-7; CDR3 protein: CASSPSGTGLHEQYF
V gene: TRBV5-1; CDR3 length: 15; J gene: TRBJ2-2; CDR3 protein: CASSPLAVNTGELFF
V gene: TRBV5-1; CDR3 length: 14; J gene: TRBJ2-7; CDR3 protein: CASSLGTVSYEQYF
V gene: TRBV6-5; CDR3 length: 13; J gene: TRBJ1-5; CDR3 protein: CASSYQSNQPQHF
V gene: TRBV4-1; CDR3 length: 20; J gene: TRBJ2-5; CDR3 protein: CASSQAVRDRSFARQETQYF
V gene: TRBV6-5; CDR3 length: 15; J gene: TRBJ2-7; CDR3 protein: CASSSRDRGQYEQYF
V gene: TRBV5-1; CDR3 length: 13; J gene: TRBJ2-7; CDR3 protein: CASSPDPAGEQYF
V gene: TRBV28; CDR3 length: 14; J gene: TRBJ2-3; CDR3 protein: CASTPGGGTDTQYF
V gene: TRBV5-6; CDR3 length: 19; J gene: TRBJ2-3; CDR3 protein: CASSLAVEIAGGLTDTQYF
V gene: TRBV7-2; CDR3 length: 14; J gene: TRBJ1-1; CDR3 protein: CASSLDLRGIEAFF
V gene: TRBV5-1; CDR3 length: 17; J gene: TRBJ1-3; CDR3 protein: CASSFFGGQDSGNTIYF
V gene: TRBV4-2; CDR3 length: 14; J gene: TRBJ2-4; CDR3 protein: CASKSGGAKNIQYF
V gene: TRBV2; CDR3 length: 13; J gene: TRBJ1-2; CDR3 protein: CASSWGQGGGYTF
V gene: TRBV19; CDR3 length: 13; J gene: TRBJ1-2; CDR3 protein: CASSIQGRGGYTF
V gene: TRBV5-3; CDR3 length: 13; J gene: TRBJ1-2; CDR3 protein: CAGNRGEGYGYTF
V gene: TRBV6-1; CDR3 length: 14; J gene: TRBJ1-4; CDR3 protein: CASTEGGLGEKLFF
V gene: TRBV5-1; CDR3 length: 15; J gene: TRBJ2-5; CDR3 protein: CASSKRDRVRETQYF
V gene: TRBV18; CDR3 length: 15; J gene: TRBJ1-1; CDR3 protein: CASSPLTGGEPEAFF
V gene: TRBV6-1; CDR3 length: 15; J gene: TRBJ2-5; CDR3 protein: CASSKLLEGGETQYF
V gene: TRBV11-2; CDR3 length: 16; J gene: TRBJ1-2; CDR3 protein: CASRPNRGPANYGYTF
V gene: TRBV18; CDR3 length: 13; J gene: TRBJ2-5; CDR3 protein: CASSPVSQETQYF